Below, 21 T cell receptor beta chains from the same sample are listed, as sequenced in a study of T-cell reconstitution after alpha-beta-depleted transplantation in children. A library of TCRbeta sequences, prepared with unique molecular identifiers, was generated. TCRdb redid the calling of the PCR reads with MiXCR, one entry per CDR3 protein. The table includes over 400,000 distinct CDR3 sequences, approximately 41% detected once. This specimen was PBMCs, taken before TCRalphabeta/CD19-depleted stem cell transplant. The receptors were sampled from a girl between 2 and 10 years old with aplastic anemia, due to receive a stem cell transplant.

The rearrangement links TRBV4-2 to TRBJ2-7; unclear D gene. The CDR3 sequence is 14 residues long. The germline V gene has CDR1 LGHNA and CDR2 YNFKEQ. V lost 4 bases and J lost 6, with 16 bases in between. The CDR3 protein is CASSRGGGDAEQYF. CDR3 nucleotide sequence: TGTGCCAGCAGCCGAGGCGGCGGCGACGCCGAGCAGTACTTC.

The J gene is TRBJ1-5, the V gene TRBV15, with 10 bases matching TRBD1. The CDR3 length is 15 residues. V lost 0 bases to trimming and J lost 7 bases; unmatched junction nucleotides: 3. The germline V gene has CDR1 LNHNV and CDR2 YYDKDF (reference sequence). The CDR3 region is CATSRETGGRQPQHF. Here the CDR3 DNA reads TGTGCCACCAGCAGAGAGACAGGGGGCAGGCAGCCCCAGCATTTT. Full variable domain (outside the CDR3, taken from reference TRBV15 and TRBJ1-5): DAMVIQNPRYQVTQFGKPVTLSCSQTLNHNVMYWYQQKSSQAPKLLFHYYDKDFNNEADTPDNFQSRRPNTSFCFLDIRSPGLGDTAMYLCATSRETGGRQPQHFGDGTRLSIL.

This clonotype was seen a few times. CDR3 nucleotide sequence: TGTGCCAGCAGCGTTACTAGTAACCACGAGCAGTACTTC. This gives the protein CASSVTSNHEQYF. This chain links TRBV5-5 with TRBJ2-7; weak D call: TRBD2 (5 bases). The CDR3 contains 13 residues. The V end was cut by 4 bases, the J end by 5 bases, with 13 bases between. Germline V gives CDR1 SGHKS, CDR2 YYEKEE (reference sequence).

A few counts support this clonotype. The V call is TRBV7-2, the J call TRBJ1-1; 9 bases are shared with TRBD1. Trimming cost V 5 bases and J 3 bases; bases outside gene matches: 4. CDR3 length: 14 amino acids. Germline V gene lookup returns CDR1 SGHTA and CDR2 FQGNSA. CDR3 bases: TGTGCCAGCAGCGGCCGGACAGGGGACACTGAAGCTTTCTTT. Residues: CASSGRTGDTEAFF. Full variable domain (missing parts from reference TRBV7-2 and TRBJ1-1): GAGVSQSPSNKVTEKGKDVELRCDPISGHTALYWYRQSLGQGLEFLIYFQGNSAPDKSGLPSDRFSAERTGGSVSTLTIQRTQQEDSAVYLCASSGRTGDTEAFFGQGTRLTVV.

This chain links TRBV20-1 with TRBJ2-5; 9 nucleotides agree with TRBD1. The CDR3 has 13 amino acids. Germline V gene data show CDR1 as DFQATT and CDR2 as SNEGSKA (reference sequence). V dropped 5 bases and J dropped 4; count of bases not matched to a gene: 5. CDR3 region: CSAEKQGAETQYF. The CDR3 DNA reads TGCAGTGCTGAAAAACAGGGGGCAGAGACCCAGTACTTC.

The chain uses TRBV20-1 and TRBJ1-1; perhaps TRBD1 as D (6 bases). The germline CDR1 and CDR2 sequences are DFQATT and SNEGSKA (reference sequence). V gave up 4 bases and J gave up 10 bases, with 16 bases separating them. The CDR3 sequence is 12 residues long. Written as DNA, the CDR3 is TGCAGTGCTACAACAGGGCCGCTTGGAGCTTTCTTT. Its translation: CSATTGPLGAFF.

Only one count was recorded for this clonotype. This rearrangement joins TRBV28 to TRBJ1-1; D gene uncertain. V dropped 1 base and J dropped 5 bases, with 8 bases sitting between them. The V gene's germline CDR1 is MDHEN and CDR2 SYDVKM. There are 13 residues in the CDR3. CDR3 in amino acids: CASSLSGQTEAFF. CDR3 coding DNA: TGTGCCAGCAGTTTATCCGGGCAGACTGAAGCTTTCTTT. Filled out from reference TRBV28 and TRBJ1-1, the complete variable domain reads DVKVTQSSRYLVKRTGEKVFLECVQDMDHENMFWYRQDPGLGLRLIYFSYDVKMKEKGDIPEGYSVSREKKERFSLILESASTNQTSMYLCASSLSGQTEAFFGQGTRLTVV.

As regards this clonotype: It may be a read error: a sequence one base away is much more abundant. The chain carries TRBV11-2 and TRBJ2-5; TRBD1 is a possible D gene (6 bases). Germline assignment: CDR1 SGHAT and CDR2 FQNNGV. This CDR3 contains 15 residues. The V end was cut by 4 bases, the J end by 7 bases, with 19 bases between. The CDR3 coding sequence is TGTGCCAGCAGCTATGTATCCAGGGGAGAAGGGACCCAGTACTTC. Its protein product is CASSYVSRGEGTQYF.

The V gene is TRBV4-1, the J gene TRBJ2-3; 9 bases are shared with TRBD1. This CDR3 is built from 17 residues. Germline V CDR1 and CDR2: MGHRA, YSYEKL. The V gene end was trimmed by 0 bases and the J gene end by 2 bases; junction bases not matched to a gene: 6. CDR3 DNA: TGCGCCAGCAGCCAAGATCGGGGGACAGGGTCCACAGATACGCAGTATTTT. Encoded protein: CASSQDRGTGSTDTQYF.

The table lists this clonotype with many counts. V usage is TRBV20-1 and J usage is TRBJ2-3; D assignment may be TRBD1 or TRBD2 (5 bases each). Germline V gene lookup returns CDR1 DFQATT and CDR2 SNEGSKA (reference sequence). This CDR3 comprises 15 residues. Trimming left V 5 bases short and J 1 base short, with 16 bases between. This CDR3 is CSAGSREKGTDTQYF. The CDR3 bases are TGCAGTGCTGGGAGCAGGGAGAAGGGCACAGATACGCAGTATTTT.

Comments on this clonotype: A much larger clone lies a single base off, so this may be a read error. The chain combines TRBV11-2 with TRBJ2-4; unclear D gene. The CDR3 extends over 13 amino acids. Germline assignment: CDR1 SGHAT and CDR2 FQNNGV. CDR3 DNA sequence: TGTGCCAGCAGCTCTATAGCCAAAAACATTCAGTCCTTC. It translates to CASSSIAKNIQSF.

This clonotype was seen at least ten times. V and J are TRBV14 and TRBJ2-4, with 7 bases lining up with TRBD2. The ends lost 1 base at V and 0 bases at J; junction bases unmatched: 9. The CDR3 totals 18 residues. The germline V gene encodes CDR1 SGHDN and CDR2 FVKESK. In DNA, the CDR3 is TGTGCCAGCAGCCAAGTGGTCCGCGGGAGAGGAGCCAAAAACATTCAGTACTTC. The encoded protein is CASSQVVRGRGAKNIQYF.

The chain links TRBV20-1 to TRBJ1-6, with 8 bases lining up with TRBD1. The V gene's germline CDR1 is DFQATT and CDR2 SNEGSKA (reference sequence). The CDR3 runs to 14 residues. V lost 6 bases, J lost 7 bases, and 8 bases stayed unmatched. The CDR3 DNA sequence: TGCAGTGCCGTTCAGACAGGGGACAATTCACCCCTCCACTTT. Its protein is CSAVQTGDNSPLHF.

The rearrangement uses TRBV28 and TRBJ2-3; D is perhaps TRBD2 (6 bases). The germline gives CDR1 MDHEN, CDR2 SYDVKM. V was shortened by 8 bases and J by 6 bases, with 18 bases between the two germline ends. The CDR3 is 14 residues long. CDR3 in amino acids: CASSNRGAGDTQYF. In nucleotides, the CDR3 is TGTGCCAGCTCAAATCGAGGAGCGGGTGATACGCAGTATTTT.

This clonotype has at least ten counts. The J gene is TRBJ1-2, the V gene TRBV5-1; D is uncertain. Per germline, CDR1 SGHRS and CDR2 YFSETQ. The CDR3 loop spans 12 amino acids. The V gene lost 4 bases and the J gene lost 3 bases, with 7 bases spanning the gap. The CDR3 region has the DNA TGCGCCAGCAGCACCGGGGACTATGGCTACACCTTC. Protein sequence: CASSTGDYGYTF.

The chain couples TRBV6-1 to TRBJ2-2; D not resolved. V lost 2 bases and J lost 6, with 16 bases in between. The CDR3 is 16 amino acids. Germline CDR1 reads MNHNS; CDR2 reads SASEGT. This CDR3 is CASSELVGNLPGELFF. The CDR3 coding sequence is TGTGCCAGCAGTGAACTTGTGGGGAACCTTCCCGGGGAGCTGTTTTTT.

V usage is TRBV7-9 and J usage is TRBJ1-3, with D unclear. V was cut by 5 bases and J by 0 bases, with 8 bases left in between. Germline CDR1 SEHNR, CDR2 FQNEAQ (reference sequence). This CDR3 has 14 amino acids. In nucleotides, the CDR3 is TGTGCCAGCAGCCCGACCGACTCTGGAAACACCATATATTTT. It translates to CASSPTDSGNTIYF.

In its sample, this clonotype was seen many times. CDR3 region: CASSLLSLGSNEQFF. The DNA for the CDR3 is TGTGCCAGCAGCTTACTATCTTTAGGTAGCAATGAGCAGTTCTTC. This sequence joins TRBV7-2 and TRBJ2-1; D is undetermined. The CDR3 spans 15 residues. Germline CDR1 SGHTA, CDR2 FQGNSA. V lost 2 bases and J 6 bases, leaving 14 bases between the germline ends.

This clonotype was found a few times. The chain links TRBV20-1 to TRBJ1-6; 9 nucleotides agree with TRBD1. Trimming cost V 5 bases and J 7 bases; bases outside gene matches: 6. From germline, CDR1 is DFQATT and CDR2 SNEGSKA (reference sequence). The CDR3 extends over 14 amino acids. The CDR3 loop is CSAYSGQGNSPLHF. CDR3 DNA sequence: TGCAGTGCTTATTCCGGACAGGGGAATTCACCCCTCCACTTT.

This clonotype was detected many times. The rearrangement links TRBV5-1 to TRBJ2-7; the D gene is possibly TRBD2 (5 bases). Trimming removed 7 bases from V and 2 bases from J, with 16 bases in between. The CDR3 sequence is 14 residues long. The V gene's germline CDR1 is SGHRS and CDR2 YFSETQ. CDR3 sequence reads: CASGGQPGAYEQYF. In DNA form, the CDR3 reads TGCGCCAGCGGCGGGCAGCCTGGGGCCTACGAGCAGTACTTC.

At least ten counts were recorded for this clonotype. The V gene is TRBV7-9, the J gene TRBJ2-3; D is perhaps TRBD2 (6 bases). With 5 bases removed from V and 7 bases from J, the gap between germline ends came to 25 bases. Germline V gives CDR1 SEHNR, CDR2 FQNEAQ (reference sequence). There are 17 residues in the CDR3. The CDR3 region is CASSEPGLPPARNTQYF. The CDR3 DNA follows: TGTGCCAGCAGCGAGCCGGGACTTCCCCCGGCCCGAAATACGCAGTATTTT.